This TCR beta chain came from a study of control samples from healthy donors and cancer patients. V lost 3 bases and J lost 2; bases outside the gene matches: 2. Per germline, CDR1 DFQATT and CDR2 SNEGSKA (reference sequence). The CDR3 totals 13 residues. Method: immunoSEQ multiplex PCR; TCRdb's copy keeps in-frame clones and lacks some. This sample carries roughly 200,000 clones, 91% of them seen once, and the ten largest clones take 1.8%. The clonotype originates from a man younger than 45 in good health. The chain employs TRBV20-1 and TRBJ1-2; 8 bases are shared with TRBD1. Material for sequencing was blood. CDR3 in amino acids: CSASWTGNYGYTF. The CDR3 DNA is TGCAGTGCTAGTTGGACAGGGAACTATGGCTACACCTTC.